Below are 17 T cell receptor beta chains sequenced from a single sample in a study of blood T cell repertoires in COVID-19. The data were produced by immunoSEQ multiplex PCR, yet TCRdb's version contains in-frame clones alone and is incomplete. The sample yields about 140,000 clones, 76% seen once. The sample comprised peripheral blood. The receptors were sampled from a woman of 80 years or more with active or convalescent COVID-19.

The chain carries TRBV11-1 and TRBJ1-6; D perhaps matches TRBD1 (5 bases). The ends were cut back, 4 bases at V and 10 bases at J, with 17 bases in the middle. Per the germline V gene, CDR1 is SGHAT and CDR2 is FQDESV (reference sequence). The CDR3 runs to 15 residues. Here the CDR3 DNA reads TGTGCCAGCAGCTCCGGGGGGGGTCCGCAGTCACCCCTCCACTTT. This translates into CASSSGGGPQSPLHF.

The CDR3 loop is CASSLTGGRSGELFF. CDR3 in DNA: TGTGCCAGCAGCTTAACCGGGGGGCGGTCCGGGGAGCTGTTTTTT. J is TRBJ2-2 and V is TRBV7-9, with D perhaps TRBD2 (7 bases). This CDR3 is built from 15 residues. V was shortened by 2 bases and J by 6 bases, with 13 bases between the two germline ends. Germline lookup yields CDR1 SEHNR and CDR2 FQNEAQ (reference sequence).

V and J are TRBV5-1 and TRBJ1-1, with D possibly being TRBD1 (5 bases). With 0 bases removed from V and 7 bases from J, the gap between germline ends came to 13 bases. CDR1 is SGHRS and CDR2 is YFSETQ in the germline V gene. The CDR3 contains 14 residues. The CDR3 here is CASSLDGRAYEAFF. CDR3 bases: TGCGCCAGCAGCTTGGACGGCAGGGCATATGAAGCTTTCTTT.

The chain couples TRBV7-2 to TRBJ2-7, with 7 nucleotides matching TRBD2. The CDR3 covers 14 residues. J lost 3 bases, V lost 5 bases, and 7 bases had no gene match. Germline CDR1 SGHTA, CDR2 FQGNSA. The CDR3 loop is CASSPRSGGYEQYF. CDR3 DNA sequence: TGTGCCAGCAGCCCGAGGTCGGGGGGCTACGAGCAGTACTTC.

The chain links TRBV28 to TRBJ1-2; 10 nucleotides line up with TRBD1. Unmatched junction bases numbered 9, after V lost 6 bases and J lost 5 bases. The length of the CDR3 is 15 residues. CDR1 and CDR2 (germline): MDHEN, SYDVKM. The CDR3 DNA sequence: TGTGCCAGCAGGATCGGGGGGACAGGGGAATATGGCTACACCTTC. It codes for CASRIGGTGEYGYTF.

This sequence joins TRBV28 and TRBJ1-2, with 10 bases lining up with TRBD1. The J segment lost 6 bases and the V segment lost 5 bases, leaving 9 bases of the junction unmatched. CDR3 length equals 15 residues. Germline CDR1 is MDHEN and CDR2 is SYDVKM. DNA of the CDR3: TGTGCCAGCAGTCTCCCGGGACAGGGGTATGATGGCTACACCTTC. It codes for CASSLPGQGYDGYTF.

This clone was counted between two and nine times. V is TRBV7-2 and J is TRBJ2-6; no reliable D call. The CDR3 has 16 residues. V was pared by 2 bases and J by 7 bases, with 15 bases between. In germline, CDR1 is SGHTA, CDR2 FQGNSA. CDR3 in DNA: TGTGCCAGCAGCTTATTAATCCCGGGTGGAGCCAACGTCCTGACTTTC. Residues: CASSLLIPGGANVLTF.

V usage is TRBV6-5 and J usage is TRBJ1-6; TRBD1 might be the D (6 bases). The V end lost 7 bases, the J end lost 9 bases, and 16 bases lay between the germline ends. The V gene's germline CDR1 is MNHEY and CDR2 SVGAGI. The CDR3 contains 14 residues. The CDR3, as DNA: TGTGCCAGCACTCTAACAGGGAATGGTTCACCCCTCCACTTT. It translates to CASTLTGNGSPLHF.

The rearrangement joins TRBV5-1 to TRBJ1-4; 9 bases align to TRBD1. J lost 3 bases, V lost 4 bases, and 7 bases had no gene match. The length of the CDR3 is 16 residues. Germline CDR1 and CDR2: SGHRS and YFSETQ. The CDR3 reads CASSPGQGTSNEKLFF. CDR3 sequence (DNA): TGCGCCAGCAGCCCTGGACAGGGGACTTCTAATGAAAAACTGTTTTTT.

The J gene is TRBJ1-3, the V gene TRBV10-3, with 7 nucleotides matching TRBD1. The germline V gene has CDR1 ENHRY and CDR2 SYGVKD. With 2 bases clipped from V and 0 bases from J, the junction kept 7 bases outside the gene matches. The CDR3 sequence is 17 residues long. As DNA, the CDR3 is TGTGCCATCAGTGAGGAGGGGGCGGCGAGCTCTGGAAACACCATATATTTT. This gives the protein CAISEEGAASSGNTIYF.

The CDR3 DNA reads as TGTGCCAGCAGCCCTGGAGATACAGATACGCAGTATTTT. As protein: CASSPGDTDTQYF. The V and J genes are TRBV9 and TRBJ2-3, with unresolved D. Germline-derived CDR1 and CDR2 are SGDLS and YYNGEE. This CDR3 is 13 amino acids long. V shed 4 bases and J shed 3 bases, with 9 bases lying between them.

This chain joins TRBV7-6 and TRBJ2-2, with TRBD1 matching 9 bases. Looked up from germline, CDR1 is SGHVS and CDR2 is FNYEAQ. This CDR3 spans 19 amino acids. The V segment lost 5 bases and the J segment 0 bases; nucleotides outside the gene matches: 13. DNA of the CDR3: TGTGCCAGCAGCCGCCGGACAGGGGCAAGGGGTTCGAACACCGGGGAGCTGTTTTTT. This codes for CASSRRTGARGSNTGELFF.

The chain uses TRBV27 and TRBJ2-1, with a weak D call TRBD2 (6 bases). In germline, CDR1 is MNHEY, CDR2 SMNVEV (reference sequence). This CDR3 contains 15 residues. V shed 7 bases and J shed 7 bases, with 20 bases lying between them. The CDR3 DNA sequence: TGTGCCAGCACCGCCTCGGGACGGGGGAGGAATGAGCAGTTCTTC. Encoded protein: CASTASGRGRNEQFF.

The CDR3: CAISAQGASTGDEQFF. CDR3 nucleotides: TGTGCCATCAGTGCCCAGGGGGCTTCTACAGGCGATGAGCAGTTCTTC. The chain joins TRBV10-3 to TRBJ2-1; TRBD1 agrees at 8 bases. This CDR3 is built from 16 residues. CDR1 and CDR2 from the germline V gene are ENHRY and SYGVKD. J lost 8 bases, V lost 4 bases, and 13 bases had no gene match.

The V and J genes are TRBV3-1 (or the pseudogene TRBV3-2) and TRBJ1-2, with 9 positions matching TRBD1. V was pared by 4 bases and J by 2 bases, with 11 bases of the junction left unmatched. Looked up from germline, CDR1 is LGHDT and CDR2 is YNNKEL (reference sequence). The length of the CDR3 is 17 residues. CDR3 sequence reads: CASSRTGDLITNYGYTF. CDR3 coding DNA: TGTGCCAGCAGCCGGACAGGGGATCTAATTACAAACTATGGCTACACCTTC.

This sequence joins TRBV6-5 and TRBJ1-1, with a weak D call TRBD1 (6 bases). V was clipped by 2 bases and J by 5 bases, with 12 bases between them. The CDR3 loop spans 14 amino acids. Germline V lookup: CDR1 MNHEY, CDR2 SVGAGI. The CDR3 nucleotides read TGTGCCAGCAGTTACCTGGGGGGGCGGACTGAAGCTTTCTTT. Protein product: CASSYLGGRTEAFF.

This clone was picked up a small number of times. The DNA for the CDR3 is TGTGCCACCAGCAGAGAACTATTGAGCGATGGCTACACCTTC. Translation: CATSRELLSDGYTF. The J gene is TRBJ1-2, the V gene TRBV15, with D unresolved. The V and J ends lost 0 bases and 6 bases respectively, with 11 bases between them. From germline, CDR1 is LNHNV and CDR2 YYDKDF (reference sequence). The length of the CDR3 is 14 residues.